The clone carrying this TCR beta chain was seen once. Other DNA sequences in this sample translate to the same CDR3. In the original analysis: Amplification of reference gene primers provided the estimated nucleated cell counts. Profiling relied on immunoSEQ multiplex PCR, and the TCRdb table lists in-frame clones only, not all of them. V, J and clone size are taken as reported in that table, and D and trimming were inferred from the DNA itself. Seen here are about 250,000 clones, approximately 90% observed once, and the top ten hold approximately 3%. This sample is part of a study of blood T cell repertoires in COVID-19. Study-level background: Samples representing acute and convalescent COVID-19 were sourced from the United States, Italy and Spain. PBMCs, B-cell-depleted T cells, or T cells were the source of the cDNA or gDNA that made up the material.

Trimming shortened V by 2 bases and J by 3 bases, and 11 bases separated the two germline ends. The CDR3 consists of 13 residues. Germline-derived CDR1 and CDR2 are GTSNPN and SVGIG (reference sequence). This receptor was identified in a young woman with active or convalescent COVID-19. The specimen sequenced was peripheral blood. The chain joins TRBV30 to TRBJ2-7; a weak D match, TRBD2 (5 bases). CDR3 DNA: TGTGCCTGGAGTCGGGATTGGGACTACGAGCAGTACTTC. Translating gives CAWSRDWDYEQYF.